This T cell receptor (beta chain) stems from a study of cytomegalovirus exposure and HLA in healthy donors. Points on this clone: Its antigen is as yet unknown.

Notes on the study in general: Other equally common chains were less clonally expanded than HLA-associated TCR beta chains, a later analysis showed. In a later analysis, DRB1 alleles had the most associated TCRs; HLA-C alleles the fewest. TCR beta sequences numbering around 15,000 were associated with HLA alleles at 0.05 false discovery rate in a later analysis.

Germline V gene sequence: CDR1 GTSNPN, CDR2 SVGIG (reference sequence). V lost 2 bases, J lost 3 bases, and 7 bases lay in between. This CDR3 spans 13 amino acids. PCR used 60 Vbeta primers and 13 Jbeta primers. Profiled with immunoSEQ multiplex PCR; TCRdb holds only in-frame clones, not every one. The sample lists about 130,000 clones, 76% occurring once. The rearrangement links TRBV30 to TRBJ2-2; D gene uncertain. The sequenced sample was PBMCs. The sequence was obtained from a man aged 35-49 years in good health and CMV-seronegative. CDR3 nucleotide sequence: TGTGCCTGGAGTCGCCGGGACACCGGGGAGCTGTTTTTT. This sequence encodes CAWSRRDTGELFF.